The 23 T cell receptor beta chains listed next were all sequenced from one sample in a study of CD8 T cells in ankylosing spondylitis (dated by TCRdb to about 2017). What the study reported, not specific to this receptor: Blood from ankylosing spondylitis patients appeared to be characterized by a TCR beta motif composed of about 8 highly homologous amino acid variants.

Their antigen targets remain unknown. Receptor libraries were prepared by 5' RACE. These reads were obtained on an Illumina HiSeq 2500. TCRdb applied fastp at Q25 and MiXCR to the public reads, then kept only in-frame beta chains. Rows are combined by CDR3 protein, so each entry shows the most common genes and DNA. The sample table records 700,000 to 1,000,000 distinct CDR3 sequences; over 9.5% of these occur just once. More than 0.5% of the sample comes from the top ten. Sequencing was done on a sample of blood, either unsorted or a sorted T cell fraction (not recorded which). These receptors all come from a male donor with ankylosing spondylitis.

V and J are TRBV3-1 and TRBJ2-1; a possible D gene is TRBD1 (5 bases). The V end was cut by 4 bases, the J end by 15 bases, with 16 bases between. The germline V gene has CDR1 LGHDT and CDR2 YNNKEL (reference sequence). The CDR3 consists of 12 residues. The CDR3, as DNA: TGTGCCAGCAGCCCCCAGGGCCCGTCGCTGTTCTTC. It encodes CASSPQGPSLFF.

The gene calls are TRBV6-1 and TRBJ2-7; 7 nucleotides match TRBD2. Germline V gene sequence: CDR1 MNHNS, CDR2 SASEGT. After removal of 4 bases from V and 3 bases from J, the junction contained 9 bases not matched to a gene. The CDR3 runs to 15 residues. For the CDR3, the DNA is TGTGCCAGCAGTGGAGGGAGGGGAGGGGACTACGAGCAGTACTTC. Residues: CASSGGRGGDYEQYF.

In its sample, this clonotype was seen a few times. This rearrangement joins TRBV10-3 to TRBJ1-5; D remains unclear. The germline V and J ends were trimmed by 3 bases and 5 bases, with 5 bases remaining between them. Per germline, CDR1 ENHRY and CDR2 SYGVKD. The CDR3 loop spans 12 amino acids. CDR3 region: CAISDMDQPQHF. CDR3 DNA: TGTGCCATCAGTGACATGGATCAGCCCCAGCATTTT.

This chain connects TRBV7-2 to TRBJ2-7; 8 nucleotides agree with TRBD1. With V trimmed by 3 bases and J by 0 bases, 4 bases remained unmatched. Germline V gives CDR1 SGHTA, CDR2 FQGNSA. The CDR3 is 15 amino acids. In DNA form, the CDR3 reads TGTGCCAGCAGCTTTGCCAGGGGGCCCTCCTACGAGCAGTACTTC. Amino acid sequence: CASSFARGPSYEQYF.

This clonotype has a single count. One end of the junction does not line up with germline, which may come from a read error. CDR3 protein: CTSSPTSGGADTQYF. CDR3 sequence (DNA): TGCACCAGCAGTCCAACTAGCGGGGGGGCAGATACGCAGTATTTT. The chain is built from TRBV27 and TRBJ2-3; 13 positions match TRBD2. CDR1 MNHEY and CDR2 SMNVEV come from the germline V gene (reference sequence). The CDR3 contains 15 residues.

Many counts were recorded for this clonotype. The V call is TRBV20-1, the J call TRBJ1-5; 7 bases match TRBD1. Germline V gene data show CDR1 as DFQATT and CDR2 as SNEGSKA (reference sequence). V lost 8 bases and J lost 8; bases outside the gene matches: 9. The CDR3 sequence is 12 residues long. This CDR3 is CSSGTATKPQHF. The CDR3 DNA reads TGCAGTTCCGGGACAGCGACAAAGCCCCAGCATTTT.

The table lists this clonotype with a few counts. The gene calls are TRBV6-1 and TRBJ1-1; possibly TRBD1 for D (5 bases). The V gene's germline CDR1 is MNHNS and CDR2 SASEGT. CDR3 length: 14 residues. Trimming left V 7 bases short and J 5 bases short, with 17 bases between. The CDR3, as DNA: TGTGCCAGCACCCTTTATTTGGGGGAGACTGAAGCTTTCTTT. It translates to CASTLYLGETEAFF.

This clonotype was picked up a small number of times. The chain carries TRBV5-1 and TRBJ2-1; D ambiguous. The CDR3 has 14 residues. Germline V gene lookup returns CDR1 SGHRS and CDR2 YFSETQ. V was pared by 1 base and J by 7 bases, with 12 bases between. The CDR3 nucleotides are TGCGCCAGCAGCTTGCCCAAAAGGGTGAATGAGCAGTTCTTC. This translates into CASSLPKRVNEQFF.

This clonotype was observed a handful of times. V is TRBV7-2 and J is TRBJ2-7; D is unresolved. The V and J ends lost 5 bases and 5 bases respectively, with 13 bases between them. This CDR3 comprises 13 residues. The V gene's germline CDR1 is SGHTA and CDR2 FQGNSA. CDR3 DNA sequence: TGTGCCAGCAGCAAAGTCCTAGATAACGAGCAGTACTTC. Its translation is CASSKVLDNEQYF.

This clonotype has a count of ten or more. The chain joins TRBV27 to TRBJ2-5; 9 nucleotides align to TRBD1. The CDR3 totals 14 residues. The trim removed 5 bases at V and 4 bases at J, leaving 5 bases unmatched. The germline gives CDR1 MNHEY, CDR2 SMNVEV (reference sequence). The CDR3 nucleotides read TGTGCCAGCAGTCCACAGGGGGCAGGAGAGACCCAGTACTTC. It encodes CASSPQGAGETQYF.

The chain's CDR3 is CSARGGRSYNSPLHF. The CDR3 nucleotides are TGCAGTGCTAGAGGGGGCAGGTCCTATAATTCACCCCTCCACTTT. V and J are TRBV20-1 and TRBJ1-6; perhaps TRBD1 as D (5 bases). Germline CDR1 reads DFQATT; CDR2 reads SNEGSKA (reference sequence). The CDR3 contains 15 residues. V was clipped by 1 base and J by 1 base, with 8 bases between them.

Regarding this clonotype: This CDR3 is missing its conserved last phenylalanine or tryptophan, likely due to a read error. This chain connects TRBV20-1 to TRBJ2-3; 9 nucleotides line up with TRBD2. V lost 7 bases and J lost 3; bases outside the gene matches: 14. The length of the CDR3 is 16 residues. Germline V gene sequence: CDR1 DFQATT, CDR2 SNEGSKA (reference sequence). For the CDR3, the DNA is TGCAGTGGGATTAGCGGGAGATGGCAGGGAACAGATACGCAGTATTAT. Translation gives CSGISGRWQGTDTQYY.

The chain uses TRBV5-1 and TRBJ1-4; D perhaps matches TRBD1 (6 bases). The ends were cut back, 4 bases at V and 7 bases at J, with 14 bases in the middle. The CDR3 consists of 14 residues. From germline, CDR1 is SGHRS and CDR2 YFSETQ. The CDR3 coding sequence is TGCGCCAGCAGCCCCGGGACAAGGTCTGAAAAACTGTTTTTT. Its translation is CASSPGTRSEKLFF.

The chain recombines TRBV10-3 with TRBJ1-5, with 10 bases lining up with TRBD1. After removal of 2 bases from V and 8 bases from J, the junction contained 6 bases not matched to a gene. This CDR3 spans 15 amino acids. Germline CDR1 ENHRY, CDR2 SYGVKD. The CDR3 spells CAISEDRDRGKPQHF. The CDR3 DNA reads TGTGCCATCAGTGAGGACCGGGACAGGGGAAAGCCCCAGCATTTT.

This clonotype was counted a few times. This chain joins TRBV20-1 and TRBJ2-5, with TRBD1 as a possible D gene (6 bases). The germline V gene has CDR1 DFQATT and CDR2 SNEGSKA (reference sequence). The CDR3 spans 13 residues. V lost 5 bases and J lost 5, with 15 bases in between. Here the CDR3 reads CSAWGRGRETQYF. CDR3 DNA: TGCAGTGCTTGGGGCAGGGGTCGGGAGACCCAGTACTTC.

The CDR3 sequence: CSGSREHEKLFF. The CDR3 nucleotides are TGCAGTGGGTCCAGGGAGCATGAAAAACTGTTTTTT. The chain combines TRBV20-1 with TRBJ1-4, with a weak D call TRBD1 (5 bases). V lost 7 bases, J lost 6 bases, and 12 bases lay in between. Per the germline V gene, CDR1 is DFQATT and CDR2 is SNEGSKA (reference sequence). The CDR3 spans 12 residues.

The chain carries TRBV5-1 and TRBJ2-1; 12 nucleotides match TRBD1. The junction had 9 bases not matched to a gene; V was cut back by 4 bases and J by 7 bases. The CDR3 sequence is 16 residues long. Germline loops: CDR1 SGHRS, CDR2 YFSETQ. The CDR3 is CASSPQGQGAGNEQFF. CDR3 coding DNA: TGCGCCAGCAGCCCTCAGGGACAGGGGGCGGGGAATGAGCAGTTCTTC.

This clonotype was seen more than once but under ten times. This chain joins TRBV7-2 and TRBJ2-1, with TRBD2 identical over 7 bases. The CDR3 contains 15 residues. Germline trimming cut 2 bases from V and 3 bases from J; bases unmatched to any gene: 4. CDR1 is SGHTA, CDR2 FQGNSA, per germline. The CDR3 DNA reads TGTGCCAGCAGCTTAATCGGGGGGTACTACAATGAGCAGTTCTTC. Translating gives CASSLIGGYYNEQFF.

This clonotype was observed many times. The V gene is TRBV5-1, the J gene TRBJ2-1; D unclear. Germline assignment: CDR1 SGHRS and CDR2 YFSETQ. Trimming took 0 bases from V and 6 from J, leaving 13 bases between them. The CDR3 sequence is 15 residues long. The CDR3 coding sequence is TGCGCCAGCAGCTTGGCCGCTCAAGGGCTCAATGAGCAGTTCTTC. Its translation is CASSLAAQGLNEQFF.

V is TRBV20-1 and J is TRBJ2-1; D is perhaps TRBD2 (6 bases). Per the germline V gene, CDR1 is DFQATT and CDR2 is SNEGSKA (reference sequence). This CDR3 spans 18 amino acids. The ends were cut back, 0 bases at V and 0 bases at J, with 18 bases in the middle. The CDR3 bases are TGCAGTGCTAGAGATTCGACACTGGACTACTTCTCCTACAATGAGCAGTTCTTC. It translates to CSARDSTLDYFSYNEQFF.

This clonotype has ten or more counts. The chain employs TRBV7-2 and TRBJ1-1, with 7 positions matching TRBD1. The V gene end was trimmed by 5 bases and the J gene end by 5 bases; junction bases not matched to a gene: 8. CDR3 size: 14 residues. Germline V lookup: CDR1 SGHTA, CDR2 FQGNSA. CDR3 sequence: CASSIRGGSTEAFF. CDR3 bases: TGTGCCAGCAGCATCAGGGGGGGGAGTACTGAAGCTTTCTTT.

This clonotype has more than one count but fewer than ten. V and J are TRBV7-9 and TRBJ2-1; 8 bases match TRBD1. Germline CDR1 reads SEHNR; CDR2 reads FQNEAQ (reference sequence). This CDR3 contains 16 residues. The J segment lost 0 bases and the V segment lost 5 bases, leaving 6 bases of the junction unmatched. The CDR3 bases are TGTGCCAGCAGCCTTGACAGGGGAAACTCCTACAATGAGCAGTTCTTC. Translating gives CASSLDRGNSYNEQFF.

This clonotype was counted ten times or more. CDR3 coding DNA: TGCGCCAGCAGCGCTGGGACGGGTGAGCAGTACTTC. Translation gives CASSAGTGEQYF. This sequence joins TRBV5-1 and TRBJ2-7; tentatively, D is TRBD1 or TRBD2 (5 bases each). The V gene lost 4 bases and the J gene lost 7 bases, with 12 bases spanning the gap. This CDR3 is 12 amino acids long. Germline V CDR1 and CDR2: SGHRS, YFSETQ.